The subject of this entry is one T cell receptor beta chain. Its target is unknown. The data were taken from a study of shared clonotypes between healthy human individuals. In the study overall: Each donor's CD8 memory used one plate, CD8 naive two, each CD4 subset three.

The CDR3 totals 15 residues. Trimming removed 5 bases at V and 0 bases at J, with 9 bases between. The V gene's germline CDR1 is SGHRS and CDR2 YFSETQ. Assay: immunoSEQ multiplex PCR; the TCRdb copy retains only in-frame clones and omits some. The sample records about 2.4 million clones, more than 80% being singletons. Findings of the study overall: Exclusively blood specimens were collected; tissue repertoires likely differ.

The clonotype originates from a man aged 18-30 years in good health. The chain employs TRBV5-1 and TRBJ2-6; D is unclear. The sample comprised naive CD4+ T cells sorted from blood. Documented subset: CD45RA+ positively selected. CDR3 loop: CASRDGSSGANVLTF. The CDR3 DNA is TGCGCCAGCAGAGACGGCAGCTCTGGGGCCAACGTCCTGACTTTC.